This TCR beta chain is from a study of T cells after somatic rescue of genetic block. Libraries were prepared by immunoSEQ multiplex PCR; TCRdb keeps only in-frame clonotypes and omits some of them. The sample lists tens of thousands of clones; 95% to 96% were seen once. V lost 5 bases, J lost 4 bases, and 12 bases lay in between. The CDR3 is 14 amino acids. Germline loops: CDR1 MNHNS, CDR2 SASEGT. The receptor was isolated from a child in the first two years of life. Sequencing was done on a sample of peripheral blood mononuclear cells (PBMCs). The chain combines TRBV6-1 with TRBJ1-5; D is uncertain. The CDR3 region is CASSNGFLNQPQHF. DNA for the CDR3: TGTGCCAGCAGTAACGGCTTCCTTAATCAGCCCCAGCATTTT.